The 29 T cell receptor beta chains in this list originate from one sample, sequenced in a study of cytomegalovirus exposure and HLA in healthy donors. Vbeta (60) and Jbeta (13) primers were used in the PCR. Libraries were prepared by immunoSEQ multiplex PCR; TCRdb keeps only in-frame clonotypes and omits some of them. The sample holds some 150,000 clones; about 64% are singletons and the top ten take about 7.1%. The source material was PBMCs. The receptors shown here come from an older woman in good health and CMV-seropositive.

The V call is TRBV20-1, the J call TRBJ2-1; D ambiguous. Trimming left V 5 bases short and J 7 bases short, with 9 bases between. Germline CDR1 DFQATT, CDR2 SNEGSKA (reference sequence). CDR3 size: 11 residues. The CDR3 DNA is TGCAGTGCTCAGATCGGGAATGAGCAGTTCTTC. Its protein product is CSAQIGNEQFF.

This clone has a handful of counts. V and J are TRBV2 and TRBJ2-2; 7 nucleotides agree with TRBD2. V gave up 4 bases and J gave up 4 bases; unmatched junction bases: 3. This CDR3 contains 14 residues. Germline V lookup: CDR1 SNHLY, CDR2 FYNNEI. As DNA, the CDR3 is TGTGCCAGCAGTGTTGCGGGAGTCACCGGGGAGCTGTTTTTT. Its protein product is CASSVAGVTGELFF.

This clone occurred a few times. The chain combines TRBV27 with TRBJ1-5, with D tentatively TRBD1 (6 bases). Germline V gene lookup returns CDR1 MNHEY and CDR2 SMNVEV (reference sequence). The CDR3 sequence is 16 residues long. The V and J ends lost 3 bases and 5 bases respectively, with 17 bases between them. This CDR3 is CASSFRAGAGDQPQHF. The CDR3 region has the DNA TGTGCCAGCAGTTTTCGTGCAGGGGCTGGGGATCAGCCCCAGCATTTT.

This clone appeared a few times. The rearrangement uses TRBV9 and TRBJ1-3; D not resolved. The germline V gene has CDR1 SGDLS and CDR2 YYNGEE. V was clipped by 2 bases and J by 4 bases, with 10 bases between them. The CDR3 consists of 14 residues. The DNA of the CDR3 is TGTGCCAGCAGCGTGAGTGACACCGGAAACACCATATATTTT. It codes for CASSVSDTGNTIYF.

The genes are TRBV19 and TRBJ1-1; 7 bases are a match to TRBD1. The V segment lost 6 bases and the J segment 0 bases; nucleotides outside the gene matches: 7. CDR1 and CDR2 (germline): LNHDA, SQIVND (reference sequence). The CDR3 is 15 amino acids. CDR3 DNA: TGTGCCAGTAGCACGAGACAGGGAATGAACACTGAAGCTTTCTTT. This gives the protein CASSTRQGMNTEAFF.

Points on this clone: This CDR3 is also generated by other DNA sequences in the sample. V gene TRBV7-2 combines with J gene TRBJ2-7; tentatively, D is TRBD1 (5 bases). Germline lookup yields CDR1 SGHTA and CDR2 FQGNSA. There are 15 residues in the CDR3. Trimming took off 1 base at V and 3 bases at J, with 13 bases between the two ends. This CDR3 is CASSLDGAGDYEQYF. CDR3 sequence (DNA): TGTGCCAGCAGCTTAGATGGGGCTGGGGACTACGAGCAGTACTTC.

The chain links TRBV28 to TRBJ1-5; D unresolved. Germline CDR1 MDHEN, CDR2 SYDVKM. The ends were cut back, 3 bases at V and 1 base at J, with 10 bases in the middle. The CDR3 runs 15 residues. CDR3 coding DNA: TGTGCCAGCAGTTTTAGGAGGGTGAGCAATCAGCCCCAGCATTTT. It yields the protein CASSFRRVSNQPQHF.

The gene calls are TRBV27 and TRBJ2-7; 10 bases align to TRBD1. Germline CDR1 is MNHEY and CDR2 is SMNVEV (reference sequence). V was pared by 6 bases and J by 6 bases, with 11 bases of the junction left unmatched. The CDR3 contains 15 residues. CDR3: CASSWTGGGLGEQYF. The CDR3 DNA follows: TGTGCCAGCAGCTGGACAGGGGGGGGGTTGGGCGAGCAGTACTTC.

The rearrangement joins TRBV28 to TRBJ2-5; a possible D gene is TRBD2 (6 bases). V lost 6 bases to trimming and J lost 2 bases, with 19 bases between them. Per the germline V gene, CDR1 is MDHEN and CDR2 is SYDVKM. The CDR3 covers 16 residues. The CDR3 DNA sequence: TGTGCCAGCAGACCCCGCGGGGCGGTGCTGCAAGAGACCCAGTACTTC. It encodes CASRPRGAVLQETQYF.

This clone was seen a few times. The chain links TRBV19 to TRBJ2-5; the match to TRBD2 covers 8 bases. V shed 1 base and J 2 bases; nucleotides not matched to a gene: 12. The CDR3 covers 18 residues. Germline V CDR1 and CDR2: LNHDA, SQIVND (reference sequence). The CDR3 bases are TGTGCCAGTAGTATAGTAGGGGTTAGCGGGGCACATCAAGAGACCCAGTACTTC. Its translation is CASSIVGVSGAHQETQYF.

The chain uses TRBV27 and TRBJ1-2, with 9 bases identical to TRBD1. The CDR3 spans 15 residues. V shed 5 bases, J shed 1 base, and the junction held 5 bases outside the gene matches. The germline V gene encodes CDR1 MNHEY and CDR2 SMNVEV (reference sequence). CDR3 sequence: CASSPGTGINYGYTF. CDR3 nucleotide sequence: TGTGCCAGCAGTCCGGGGACAGGGATTAACTATGGCTACACCTTC.

The chain combines TRBV18 with TRBJ1-4, with 8 positions matching TRBD1. V shed 3 bases and J 7 bases; nucleotides not matched to a gene: 7. The length of the CDR3 is 15 residues. Germline V gene sequence: CDR1 KGHSH, CDR2 LQKENI. The CDR3 bases are TGTGCCAGCTCACCCGGACAGGGTTGGGTTGAAAAACTGTTTTTT. Its translation is CASSPGQGWVEKLFF.

The V gene is TRBV19, the J gene TRBJ1-1; D possibly corresponds to TRBD1 (5 bases). CDR1 LNHDA and CDR2 SQIVND come from the germline V gene (reference sequence). The CDR3 has 13 amino acids. With 4 bases removed from V and 0 bases from J, the gap between germline ends came to 6 bases. In DNA form, the CDR3 reads TGTGCCAGTAGTACAGGGATGAACACTGAAGCTTTCTTT. It is translated as CASSTGMNTEAFF.

The J gene is TRBJ1-2, the V gene TRBV19, with 11 bases identical to TRBD1. V trimming: 4 bases; J trimming: 4 bases; junction bases outside the gene matches: 5. Germline CDR1 reads LNHDA; CDR2 reads SQIVND (reference sequence). The CDR3 contains 15 residues. CDR3 residues: CASSTSGTGGYGYTF. The CDR3 DNA sequence: TGTGCCAGTAGTACCTCCGGGACAGGGGGCTATGGCTACACCTTC.

This rearrangement joins TRBV4-1 to TRBJ1-2; D perhaps matches TRBD1 (6 bases). Deletions cut 0 bases from V and 3 bases from J, with 14 bases between. Germline CDR1 reads MGHRA; CDR2 reads YSYEKL. CDR3 size: 16 residues. The DNA for the CDR3 is TGCGCCAGCAGCCAAGATTGGTACAGGGCTGACTATGGCTACACCTTC. Translation: CASSQDWYRADYGYTF.

The chain links TRBV28 to TRBJ1-5; D possibly corresponds to TRBD1 (6 bases). The CDR3 is made up of 19 amino acids. Germline-derived CDR1 and CDR2 are MDHEN and SYDVKM. The ends were cut back, 5 bases at V and 0 bases at J, with 23 bases in the middle. As DNA, the CDR3 is TGTGCCAGCAGTCCCCGGGGCCTGGGGGGGGCTTATAGCAATCAGCCCCAGCATTTT. Encoded protein: CASSPRGLGGAYSNQPQHF.

The CDR3 DNA follows: TGCAGTGCTAGAGATAACAATGAGCAGTTCTTC. Protein product: CSARDNNEQFF. This sequence joins TRBV20-1 and TRBJ2-1; D remains unclear. Trimming shortened V by 0 bases and J by 5 bases, and 2 bases separated the two germline ends. Germline V gene sequence: CDR1 DFQATT, CDR2 SNEGSKA (reference sequence). CDR3 length: 11 residues.

The chain combines TRBV13 with TRBJ2-3; possible D gene TRBD2, 7 bases. The germline V gene encodes CDR1 PRHDT and CDR2 FYEKMQ (reference sequence). Trimming took 5 bases from V and 3 from J, leaving 18 bases between them. CDR3 length: 16 residues. In DNA, the CDR3 is TGTGCCAGCAGCCGACGGAGGGGGGGAGCGACAGATACGCAGTATTTT. Protein: CASSRRRGGATDTQYF.

The chain links TRBV18 to TRBJ1-1; TRBD1 matches 7 bases. Looked up from germline, CDR1 is KGHSH and CDR2 is LQKENI. The CDR3 extends over 12 amino acids. V shed 2 bases, J shed 11 bases, and the junction held 5 bases outside the gene matches. The CDR3, as DNA: TGTGCCAGCTCACCAGGCGGACAGGTGGCTTTCTTT. Encoded protein: CASSPGGQVAFF.

This clone was seen more than once but under ten times. The chain couples TRBV18 to TRBJ2-7, with TRBD2 matching over 7 bases. V lost 0 bases to trimming and J lost 3 bases; unmatched junction nucleotides: 5. The CDR3 sequence is 15 residues long. Germline V gives CDR1 KGHSH, CDR2 LQKENI. Here the CDR3 DNA reads TGTGCCAGCTCACCACCCAGCGGGAAAGGCTACGAGCAGTACTTC. It is translated as CASSPPSGKGYEQYF.

The J gene is TRBJ2-1, the V gene TRBV7-8; 10 bases match TRBD2. From germline, CDR1 is SGHVS and CDR2 FQNEAQ. V lost 1 base to trimming and J lost 2 bases; unmatched junction nucleotides: 11. This CDR3 region has 19 residues. Written as DNA, the CDR3 is TGTGCCAGCAGCTTAGGTGGAGGGCTAGCGGGAGACGCCTACAATGAGCAGTTCTTC. It encodes CASSLGGGLAGDAYNEQFF.

The gene calls are TRBV7-9 and TRBJ1-1, with D perhaps TRBD1 (6 bases). Trimming removed 6 bases from V and 4 bases from J, with 15 bases in between. This CDR3 comprises 14 residues. In germline, CDR1 is SEHNR, CDR2 FQNEAQ (reference sequence). The CDR3 here is CASSPKGGITEAFF. The CDR3 bases are TGTGCCAGCAGTCCAAAGGGGGGGATCACTGAAGCTTTCTTT.

This clone came up once. V gene TRBV15 combines with J gene TRBJ2-3; TRBD2 matches 12 bases. Germline CDR1 is LNHNV and CDR2 is YYDKDF (reference sequence). CDR3 length equals 16 residues. J gave up 5 bases and V 2 bases, and 5 bases lay outside the gene matches. The CDR3 reads CATSRSLAGGEDTQYF. CDR3 in DNA: TGTGCCACCAGCAGATCACTAGCGGGAGGAGAAGATACGCAGTATTTT.

This clone occurred a few times. This chain joins TRBV7-3 and TRBJ2-3; TRBD1 matches 10 bases. The CDR3 extends over 17 amino acids. Germline-derived CDR1 and CDR2 are SGHTA and FQGTGA. The ends lost 3 bases at V and 4 bases at J; junction bases unmatched: 10. The CDR3 here is CASSFLGGQGFPDTQYF. Written as DNA, the CDR3 is TGTGCCAGCAGCTTTCTGGGGGGACAGGGGTTCCCAGATACGCAGTATTTT.

A few counts support this clone. The CDR3 reads CASSPGQNNEKLFF. Here the CDR3 DNA reads TGTGCCAGCAGCCCGGGACAGAATAATGAAAAACTGTTTTTT. This chain uses TRBV7-9 with TRBJ1-4, with 7 bases matching TRBD1. CDR3 length: 14 residues. Germline values: CDR1 SEHNR, CDR2 FQNEAQ (reference sequence). The trim removed 5 bases at V and 4 bases at J, leaving 4 bases unmatched.

This clone was recorded a few times. This chain joins TRBV28 and TRBJ1-5, with D unclear. This CDR3 has 13 amino acids. Trimming removed 2 bases at V and 7 bases at J, with 9 bases between. Per germline, CDR1 MDHEN and CDR2 SYDVKM. The CDR3 protein is CASSLGGRQPQHF. The CDR3 coding sequence is TGTGCCAGCAGTTTAGGAGGTCGGCAGCCCCAGCATTTT.

The DNA for the CDR3 is TGTGCCAGCTCCGCCCGGGACAGGGCCTACGAGCAGTACTTC. It yields the protein CASSARDRAYEQYF. The J gene is TRBJ2-7, the V gene TRBV4-2; 9 bases are shared with TRBD1. The CDR3 is 14 amino acids. Trimming took 8 bases from V and 2 from J; bases not matched to a gene: 7. Germline V CDR1 and CDR2: LGHNA, YNFKEQ.

A remark on this clone: The sample has other DNA sequences that encode this CDR3 too. This CDR3 is CASSLGRGEKLFF. CDR3 nucleotide sequence: TGTGCCAGCAGCTTAGGCAGGGGTGAAAAACTGTTTTTT. The genes are TRBV7-2 and TRBJ1-4; D is perhaps TRBD1 (6 bases). Germline V gene data show CDR1 as SGHTA and CDR2 as FQGNSA. With 1 base removed from V and 7 bases from J, the gap between germline ends came to 7 bases. CDR3 length equals 13 residues.

This chain uses TRBV7-2 with TRBJ2-7; D gene unclear. V lost 5 bases, J lost 5 bases, and 16 bases lay in between. Germline CDR1 SGHTA, CDR2 FQGNSA. This CDR3 has 14 residues. The CDR3 reads CASSPWATADEQYF. CDR3 in DNA: TGTGCCAGCAGCCCCTGGGCTACAGCCGACGAGCAGTACTTC.